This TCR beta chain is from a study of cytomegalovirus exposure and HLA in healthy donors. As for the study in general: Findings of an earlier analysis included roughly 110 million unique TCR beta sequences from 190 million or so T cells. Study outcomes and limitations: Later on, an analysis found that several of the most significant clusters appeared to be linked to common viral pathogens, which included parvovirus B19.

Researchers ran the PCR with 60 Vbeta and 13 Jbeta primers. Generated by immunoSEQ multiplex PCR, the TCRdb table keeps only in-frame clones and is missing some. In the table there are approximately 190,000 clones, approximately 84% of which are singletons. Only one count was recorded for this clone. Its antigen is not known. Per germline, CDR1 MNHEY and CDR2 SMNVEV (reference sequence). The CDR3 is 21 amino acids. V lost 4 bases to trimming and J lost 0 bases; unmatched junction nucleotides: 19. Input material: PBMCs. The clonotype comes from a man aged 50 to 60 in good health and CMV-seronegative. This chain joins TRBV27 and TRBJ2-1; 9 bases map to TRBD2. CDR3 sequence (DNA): TGTGCCAGCAGTTACCGGGCCCCACTGACTAGCGGCCTTGTCTCCTACAATGAGCAGTTCTTC. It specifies CASSYRAPLTSGLVSYNEQFF.